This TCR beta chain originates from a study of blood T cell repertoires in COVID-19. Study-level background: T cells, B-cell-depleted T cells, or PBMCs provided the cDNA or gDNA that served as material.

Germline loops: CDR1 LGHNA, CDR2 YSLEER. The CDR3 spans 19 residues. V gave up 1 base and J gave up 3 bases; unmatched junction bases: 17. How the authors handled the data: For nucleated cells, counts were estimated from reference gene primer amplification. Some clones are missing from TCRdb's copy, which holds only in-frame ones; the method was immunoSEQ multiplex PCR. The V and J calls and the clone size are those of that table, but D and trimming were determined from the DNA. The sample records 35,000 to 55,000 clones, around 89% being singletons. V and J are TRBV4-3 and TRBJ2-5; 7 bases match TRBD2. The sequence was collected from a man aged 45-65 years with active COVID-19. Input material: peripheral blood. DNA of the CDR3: TGCGCCAGCAGCCAAGCTTGGGTTTGGGGGGGTCGATCCGAAGAGACCCAGTACTTC. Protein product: CASSQAWVWGGRSEETQYF.